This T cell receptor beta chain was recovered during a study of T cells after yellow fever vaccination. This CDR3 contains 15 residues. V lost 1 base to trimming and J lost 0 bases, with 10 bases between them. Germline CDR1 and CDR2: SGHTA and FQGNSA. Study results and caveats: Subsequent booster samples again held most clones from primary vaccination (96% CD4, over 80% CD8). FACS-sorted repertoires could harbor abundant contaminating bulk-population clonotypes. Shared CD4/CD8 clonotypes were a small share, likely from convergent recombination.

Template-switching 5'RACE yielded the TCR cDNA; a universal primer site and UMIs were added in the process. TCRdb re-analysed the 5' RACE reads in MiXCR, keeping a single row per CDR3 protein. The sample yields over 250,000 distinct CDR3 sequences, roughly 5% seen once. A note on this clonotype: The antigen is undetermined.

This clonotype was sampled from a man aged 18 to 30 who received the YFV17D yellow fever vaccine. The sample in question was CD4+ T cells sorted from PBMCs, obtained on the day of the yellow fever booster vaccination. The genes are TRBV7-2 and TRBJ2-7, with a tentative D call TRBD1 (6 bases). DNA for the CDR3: TGTGCCAGCAGCTTAGGAGGGGGAAGCTCCTACGAGCAGTACGTC. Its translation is CASSLGGGSSYEQYV.